This T cell receptor beta chain originates from a study of T cell repertoires in cytomegalovirus infection. Concerning this clonotype: The antigen is undetermined.

The CDR3 extends over 15 amino acids. CDR1 is LNHNV and CDR2 is YYDKDF in the germline V gene (reference sequence). V lost 3 bases to trimming and J lost 3 bases, with 14 bases between them. Using its own MiXCR run on the reads, TCRdb lists one record per CDR3 protein. The table shows about 830,000 distinct CDR3 sequences, with about 33% occurring only once. The sample was cultured CD8+ T cells from PBMCs, taken from culture after CMV antigen stimulation. The sequence came from a human donor in good health (CMV status not recorded). Some clones in this sample may be carry-over from other donors' samples. The V and J genes are TRBV15 and TRBJ1-1, with D unresolved. The DNA of the CDR3 is TGTGCCACCAGCAGTCTCCCCAATGGCGACACTGAAGCTTTCTTT. Translation gives CATSSLPNGDTEAFF.